A selection of T cell receptor beta chains follows, all from one sample in a study of naive and memory T cell subsets. TCRdb fed the UMI-ligation and nested PCR reads into MiXCR, producing one record per CDR3 protein. The sample holds around 37,000 distinct CDR3 sequences, approximately 9.9% seen once. Sequencing was performed on skin, taken from a tuberculin skin test site. These receptors all come from an adult in good health. Each CDR3 is given with its conserved first and last residue. The D gene is left open where the match is weak. Clone size is not always given. Where it is, it says once, few, many or a class for expanded clones.

D,size,V,J,CDR3,DNA
NA,NA,TRBV19,TRBJ1-2,CASSRGRTEDFYGYTF,TGTGCCAGTAGCCGAGGGCGGACAGAAGATTTCTATGGCTACACCTTC
NA,NA,TRBV4-2,TRBJ2-2,CASSKSSTGELFF,TGTGCCAGCAGCAAGTCCTCCACCGGGGAGCTGTTTTTT
NA,many,TRBV29-1,TRBJ2-7,CSVASGVTSYEQYF,TGCAGCGTTGCATCGGGGGTTACCTCCTACGAGCAGTACTTC
TRBD1,many,TRBV12-3/TRBV12-4,TRBJ1-2,CASSLRKTGQRGLDGYTF,TGTGCCAGCAGCCTACGGAAAACGGGACAGAGGGGTCTCGATGGCTACACCTTC
TRBD1,NA,TRBV2,TRBJ1-1,CASTGQENTEAFF,TGTGCCAGCACTGGACAGGAGAACACTGAAGCTTTCTTT
NA,many,TRBV12-3/TRBV12-4,TRBJ1-2,CASSLALSGGSESF,TGTGCCAGCAGTTTAGCGCTATCGGGGGGTAGCGAGTCCTTC
NA,many,TRBV11-3,TRBJ2-2,CASSSGHGSGELFF,TGTGCCAGCAGTTCGGGCCACGGGTCCGGGGAGCTGTTTTTT
NA,many,TRBV7-9,TRBJ2-7,CASSLTEIYEQYF,TGTGCCAGCAGCCTGACAGAAATCTACGAGCAGTACTTC
TRBD2,NA,TRBV20-1,TRBJ2-4,CSAKAGAGWDIQYF,TGCAGTGCGAAAGCGGGAGCCGGCTGGGACATTCAGTACTTC
NA,many,TRBV20-1,TRBJ2-5,CSAPTPTAFEETQYF,TGCAGTGCCCCGACCCCGACAGCGTTCGAAGAGACCCAGTACTTC
NA,NA,TRBV3-1,TRBJ2-7,CASSQDPGENEQYF,TGTGCCAGCAGCCAAGATCCGGGGGAAAACGAGCAGTACTTC
NA,many,TRBV20-1,TRBJ1-5,CSASPGRVNQPQHF,TGCAGTGCTAGCCCAGGGAGGGTTAATCAGCCCCAGCATTTT
NA,NA,TRBV18,TRBJ2-1,CASSPTTANNEQFF,TGTGCCAGCTCACCCACGACAGCCAATAATGAGCAGTTCTTC
TRBD2,few,TRBV6-5,TRBJ2-1,CASSSTSGGVYNEQFF,TGTGCCAGCAGTTCCACTAGCGGGGGGGTTTACAATGAGCAGTTCTTC
TRBD1,many,TRBV28,TRBJ1-2,CASRPGQGRTGYTF,TGTGCCAGTAGACCGGGACAGGGGCGTACTGGCTACACCTTC
NA,NA,TRBV11-2,TRBJ1-4,CASSLVRGRGEKLFF,TGTGCCAGCAGCTTAGTTCGGGGAAGGGGGGAAAAACTGTTTTTT
NA,many,TRBV20-1,TRBJ2-6,CSARETASGANVLTF,TGCAGTGCTAGAGAAACAGCCTCTGGGGCCAACGTCCTGACTTTC
NA,many,TRBV10-3,TRBJ2-1,CAISRNGGQNSYNEQFF,TGTGCCATCAGTCGTAACGGGGGACAGAACTCCTACAATGAGCAGTTCTTC
NA,NA,TRBV5-4,TRBJ2-7,CASSLGQVSYEQYF,TGTGCCAGCAGCTTGGGACAGGTCTCCTACGAGCAGTACTTC
NA,NA,TRBV30,TRBJ1-2,CAWSVRREYGGYTF,TGTGCCTGGAGTGTACGAAGGGAGTATGGTGGCTACACCTTC
NA,many,TRBV19,TRBJ1-3,CASDRRNTIYF,TGTGCCAGTGACCGCCGAAACACCATATATTTT
NA,few,TRBV29-1,TRBJ1-2,CSVEVSPRVHGYTF,TGCAGCGTTGAAGTATCCCCCAGGGTTCATGGCTACACCTTC
TRBD1,many,TRBV20-1,TRBJ1-2,CSARGQGGNYGYTF,TGCAGTGCTAGAGGACAGGGTGGAAACTATGGCTACACCTTC
TRBD2,NA,TRBV9,TRBJ2-2,CASTRTAGGPNTGELFF,TGTGCCAGCACCCGGACGGCGGGAGGGCCTAACACCGGGGAGCTGTTTTTT
NA,many,TRBV4-1,TRBJ2-7,CASSQRQEVPGIYEQYF,TGCGCCAGCAGCCAAAGGCAAGAAGTCCCAGGTATATACGAGCAGTACTTC
NA,few,TRBV12-3/TRBV12-4,TRBJ2-1,CASSLEQGGEQFF,TGTGCCAGCAGTTTAGAACAGGGAGGGGAGCAGTTCTTC
NA,NA,TRBV18,TRBJ1-1,CASSVEEGTEAFF,TGTGCCAGCTCCGTCGAAGAGGGCACTGAAGCTTTCTTT
NA,many,TRBV20-1,TRBJ2-7,CSARLISGQGIYEQYF,TGCAGTGCTAGATTGATATCCGGGCAGGGGATCTACGAGCAGTACTTC
TRBD1,many,TRBV20-1,TRBJ1-2,CSARDRGQGNYGYTF,TGCAGTGCTAGAGATCGGGGACAGGGTAACTATGGCTACACCTTC
TRBD1,many,TRBV7-2,TRBJ2-3,CASSYPRGLGTDTQYF,TGTGCCAGCAGCTACCCGAGGGGGCTGGGCACAGATACGCAGTATTTT
NA,many,TRBV30,TRBJ1-4,CAWSVLKEKLFF,TGTGCCTGGAGTGTACTAAAGGAAAAACTGTTTTTT
NA,many,TRBV7-7,TRBJ1-1,CASSRGENTEAFF,TGTGCTAGCAGCCGGGGGGAGAACACTGAAGCTTTCTTT
NA,NA,TRBV19,TRBJ2-2,CASSIPGAGELFF,TGTGCCAGTAGTATACCGGGAGCCGGGGAGCTGTTTTTT
NA,many,TRBV28,TRBJ2-7,CASSLTDRPYEQYF,TGTGCCAGCAGCCTTACCGACAGACCCTACGAGCAGTACTTC
TRBD1,many,TRBV6-6,TRBJ1-6,CASSYKDRGFSPLHF,TGTGCCAGCAGTTACAAGGACAGGGGGTTCTCACCCCTCCACTTT
NA,medium-sized,TRBV7-9,TRBJ2-1,CASSPSGYSYNEQFF,TGTGCCAGCAGCCCTTCCGGTTACTCCTACAATGAGCAGTTCTTC
TRBD1,many,TRBV20-1,TRBJ2-7,CSVGVRTGEQYF,TGCAGTGTAGGAGTGCGGACAGGGGAGCAGTACTTC
NA,many,TRBV11-3,TRBJ2-1,CASSLVRNEQFF,TGTGCCAGCAGCTTAGTTAGAAATGAGCAGTTCTTC
TRBD1,many,TRBV12-3/TRBV12-4,TRBJ1-2,CASSLSGTGDYGYTF,TGTGCCAGCAGTTTATCCGGGACAGGGGATTATGGCTACACCTTC
NA,many,TRBV5-1,TRBJ2-1,CASSVDSLPPYNEQFF,TGCGCCAGCAGCGTAGACTCGCTACCGCCATACAATGAGCAGTTCTTC
NA,few,TRBV19,TRBJ2-1,CASSTPPDEQFF,TGTGCCAGTAGTACCCCCCCGGATGAGCAGTTCTTC
NA,NA,TRBV6-2/TRBV6-3,TRBJ1-5,CASSYALSGNQPQHF,TGTGCCAGCAGTTACGCTCTATCGGGCAATCAGCCCCAGCATTTT
TRBD1,many,TRBV9,TRBJ2-5,CASSEGGQGQVETQYF,TGTGCCAGCAGCGAGGGAGGACAGGGGCAAGTCGAGACCCAGTACTTC
TRBD1,once,TRBV20-1,TRBJ1-5,CSARYTGGVHNQPQHF,TGCAGTGCTAGGTACACAGGGGGTGTTCACAATCAGCCCCAGCATTTT
TRBD1,many,TRBV7-9,TRBJ1-5,CASSHWDRGDNQPQHF,TGTGCCAGCAGTCACTGGGACAGGGGGGACAATCAGCCCCAGCATTTT
NA,many,TRBV2,TRBJ1-1,CASSGFQGRRVVTEAFF,TGTGCCAGCAGTGGATTTCAAGGGAGGAGGGTTGTCACTGAAGCTTTCTTT
NA,many,TRBV7-9,TRBJ2-7,CASSLAGTPNEQYF,TGTGCCAGCAGCTTAGCCGGGACTCCCAACGAGCAGTACTTC
NA,few,TRBV11-2,TRBJ2-3,CASSLKPGLRADTQYF,TGTGCCAGCAGCTTGAAACCGGGCCTTAGGGCAGATACGCAGTATTTT
TRBD1,NA,TRBV27,TRBJ2-7,CASRPGTGSYEQYF,TGTGCCAGCAGACCCGGGACAGGGTCCTACGAGCAGTACTTC
TRBD2,NA,TRBV7-2,TRBJ2-2,CASSRGLAGAGELFF,TGTGCCAGCAGCCGAGGACTAGCGGGAGCCGGGGAGCTGTTTTTT
TRBD2,NA,TRBV12-3/TRBV12-4,TRBJ2-3,CASSLQTLAGATDTQYF,TGTGCCAGCAGTTTACAGACACTAGCGGGAGCCACAGATACGCAGTATTTT
NA,many,TRBV12-3/TRBV12-4,TRBJ2-3,CASSLADARRLVTDTQYF,TGTGCCAGCAGTTTAGCGGACGCTCGAAGGTTGGTTACAGATACGCAGTATTTT
TRBD1,few,TRBV12-3/TRBV12-4,TRBJ1-1,CASISPRTGDPEAFF,TGTGCCAGCATCAGCCCACGGACAGGGGACCCTGAAGCTTTCTTT